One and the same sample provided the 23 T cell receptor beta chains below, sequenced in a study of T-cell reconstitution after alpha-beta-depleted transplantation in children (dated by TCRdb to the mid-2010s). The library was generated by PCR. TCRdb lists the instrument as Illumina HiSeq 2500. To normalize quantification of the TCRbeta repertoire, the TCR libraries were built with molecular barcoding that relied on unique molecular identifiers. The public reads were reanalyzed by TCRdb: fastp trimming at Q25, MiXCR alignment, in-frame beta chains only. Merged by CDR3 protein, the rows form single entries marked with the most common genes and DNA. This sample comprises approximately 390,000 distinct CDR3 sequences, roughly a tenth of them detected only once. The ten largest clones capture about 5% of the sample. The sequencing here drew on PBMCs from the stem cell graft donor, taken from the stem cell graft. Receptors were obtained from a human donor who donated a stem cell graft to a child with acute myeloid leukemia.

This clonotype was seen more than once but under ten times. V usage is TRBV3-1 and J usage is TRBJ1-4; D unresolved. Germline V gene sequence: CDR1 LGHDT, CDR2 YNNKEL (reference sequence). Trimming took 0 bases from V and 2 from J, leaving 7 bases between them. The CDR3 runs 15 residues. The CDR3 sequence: CASSQDTATNEKLFF. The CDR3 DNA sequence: TGTGCCAGCAGCCAAGATACGGCTACTAATGAAAAACTGTTTTTT.

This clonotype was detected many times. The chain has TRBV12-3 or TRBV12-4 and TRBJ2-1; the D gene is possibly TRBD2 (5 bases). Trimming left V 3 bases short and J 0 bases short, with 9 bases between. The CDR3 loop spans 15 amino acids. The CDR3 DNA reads TGTGCCAGCAGTTTTCGGGGTCTCTCCTACAATGAGCAGTTCTTC. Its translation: CASSFRGLSYNEQFF.

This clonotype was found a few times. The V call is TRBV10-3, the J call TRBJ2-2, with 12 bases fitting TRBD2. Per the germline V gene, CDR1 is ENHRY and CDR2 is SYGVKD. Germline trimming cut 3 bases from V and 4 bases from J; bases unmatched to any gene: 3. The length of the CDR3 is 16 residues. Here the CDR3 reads CAISEWGLAGTGELFF. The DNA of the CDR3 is TGTGCCATCAGTGAATGGGGACTAGCGGGCACCGGGGAGCTGTTTTTT.

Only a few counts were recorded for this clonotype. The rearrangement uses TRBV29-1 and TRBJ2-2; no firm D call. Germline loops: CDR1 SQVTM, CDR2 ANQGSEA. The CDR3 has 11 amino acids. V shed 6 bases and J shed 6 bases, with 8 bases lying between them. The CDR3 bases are TGCAGCGTCACAGATTCCGGGGAGCTGTTTTTT. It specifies CSVTDSGELFF.

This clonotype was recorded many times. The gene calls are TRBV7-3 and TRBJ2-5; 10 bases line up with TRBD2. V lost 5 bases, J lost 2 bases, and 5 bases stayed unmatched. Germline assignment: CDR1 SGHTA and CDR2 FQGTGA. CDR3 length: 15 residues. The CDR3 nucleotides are TGTGCCAGCAGCCCAATAGCGGGGGGTCAAGAGACCCAGTACTTC. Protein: CASSPIAGGQETQYF.

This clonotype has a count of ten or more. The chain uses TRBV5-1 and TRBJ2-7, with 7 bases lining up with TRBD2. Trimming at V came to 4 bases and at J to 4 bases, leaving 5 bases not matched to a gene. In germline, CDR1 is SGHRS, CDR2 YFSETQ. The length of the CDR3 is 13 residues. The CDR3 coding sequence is TGCGCCAGCAGCCGGGACTACCGATACGAGCAGTACTTC. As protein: CASSRDYRYEQYF. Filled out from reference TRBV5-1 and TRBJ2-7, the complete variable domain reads KAGVTQTPRYLIKTRGQQVTLSCSPISGHRSVSWYQQTPGQGLQFLFEYFSETQRNKGNFPGRFSGRQFSNSRSEMNVSTLELGDSALYLCASSRDYRYEQYFGPGTRLTVT.

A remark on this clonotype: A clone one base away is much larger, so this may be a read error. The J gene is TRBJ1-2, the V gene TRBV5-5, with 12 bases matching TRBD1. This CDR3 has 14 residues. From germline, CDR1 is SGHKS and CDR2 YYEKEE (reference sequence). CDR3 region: CASSSGTGGYGDTF. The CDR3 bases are TGTGCCAGCAGCTCAGGGACAGGGGGCTATGGCGACACCTTC.

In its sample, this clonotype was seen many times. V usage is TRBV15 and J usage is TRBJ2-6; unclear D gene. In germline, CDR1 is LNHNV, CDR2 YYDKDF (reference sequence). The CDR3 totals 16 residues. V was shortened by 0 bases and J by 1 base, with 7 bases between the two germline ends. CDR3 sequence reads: CATSRDKGSGANVLTF. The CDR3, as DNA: TGTGCCACCAGCAGAGATAAGGGTTCTGGGGCCAACGTCCTGACTTTC.

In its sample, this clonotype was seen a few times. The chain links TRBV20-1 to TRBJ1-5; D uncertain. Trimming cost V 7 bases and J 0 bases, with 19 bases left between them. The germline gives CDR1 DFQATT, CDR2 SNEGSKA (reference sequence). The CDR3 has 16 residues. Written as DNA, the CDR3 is TGCAGTGTCCTGTCGGTGGTCTCTGCTAGCAATCAGCCCCAGCATTTT. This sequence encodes CSVLSVVSASNQPQHF.

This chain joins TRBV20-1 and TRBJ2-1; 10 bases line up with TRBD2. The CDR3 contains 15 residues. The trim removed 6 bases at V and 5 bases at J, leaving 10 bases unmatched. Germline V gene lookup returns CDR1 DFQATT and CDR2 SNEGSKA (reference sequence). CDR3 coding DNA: TGCAGTGCCAACCTTAGCGGGAGGAAAAACAATGAGCAGTTCTTC. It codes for CSANLSGRKNNEQFF.

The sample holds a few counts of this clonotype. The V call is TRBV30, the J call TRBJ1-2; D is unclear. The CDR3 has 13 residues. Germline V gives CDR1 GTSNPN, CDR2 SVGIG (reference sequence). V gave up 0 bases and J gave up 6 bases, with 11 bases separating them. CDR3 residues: CAWSVRTEDGYTF. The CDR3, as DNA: TGTGCCTGGAGTGTTAGGACGGAGGATGGCTACACCTTC.

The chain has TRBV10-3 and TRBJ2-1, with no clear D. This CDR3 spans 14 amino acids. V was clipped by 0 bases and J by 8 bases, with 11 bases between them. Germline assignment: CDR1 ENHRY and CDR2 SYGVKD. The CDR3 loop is CAISESGPSDEQFF. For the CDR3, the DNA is TGTGCCATCAGTGAGTCAGGGCCCAGCGATGAGCAGTTCTTC.

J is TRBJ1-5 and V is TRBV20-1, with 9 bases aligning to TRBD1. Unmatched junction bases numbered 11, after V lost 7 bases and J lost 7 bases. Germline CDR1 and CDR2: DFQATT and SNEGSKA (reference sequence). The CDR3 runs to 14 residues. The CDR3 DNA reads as TGCAGTGTTCCAGACAGGGGGATAGGACAGCCCCAGCATTTT. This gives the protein CSVPDRGIGQPQHF.

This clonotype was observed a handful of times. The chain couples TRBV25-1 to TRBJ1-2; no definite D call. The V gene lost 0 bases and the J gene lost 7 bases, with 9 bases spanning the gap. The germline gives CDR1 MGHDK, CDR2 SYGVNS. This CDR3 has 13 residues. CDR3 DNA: TGTGCCAGCAGTGAATATTTTGAGGTTGGCTACACCTTC. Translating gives CASSEYFEVGYTF.

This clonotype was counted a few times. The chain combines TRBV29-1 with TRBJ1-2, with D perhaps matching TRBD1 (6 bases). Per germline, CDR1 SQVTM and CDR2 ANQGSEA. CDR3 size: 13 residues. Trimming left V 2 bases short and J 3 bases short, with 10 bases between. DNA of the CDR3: TGCAGCGTTGAACACAGGGCTGACTATGGCTACACCTTC. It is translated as CSVEHRADYGYTF.

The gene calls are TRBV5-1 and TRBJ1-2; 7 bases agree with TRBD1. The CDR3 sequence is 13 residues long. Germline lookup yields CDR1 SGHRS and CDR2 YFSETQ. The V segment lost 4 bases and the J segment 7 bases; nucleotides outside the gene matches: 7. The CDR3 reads CASSERTGGGYTF. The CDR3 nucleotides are TGCGCCAGCAGCGAAAGGACAGGTGGTGGCTACACCTTC.

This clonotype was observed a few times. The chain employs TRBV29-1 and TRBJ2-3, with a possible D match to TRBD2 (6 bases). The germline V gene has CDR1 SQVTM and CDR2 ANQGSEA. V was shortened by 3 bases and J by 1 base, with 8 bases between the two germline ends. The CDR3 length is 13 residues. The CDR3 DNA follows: TGCAGCGTTGAGAGCGGGCGCACAGATACGCAGTATTTT. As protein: CSVESGRTDTQYF.

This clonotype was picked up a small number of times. CDR3 in amino acids: CASSYELRNEQFF. The CDR3 nucleotides are TGTGCCAGCAGTTACGAGCTCCGGAATGAGCAGTTCTTC. The chain recombines TRBV6-5 with TRBJ2-1, with no clear D. The V end was cut by 2 bases, the J end by 7 bases, with 9 bases between. From germline, CDR1 is MNHEY and CDR2 SVGAGI. This CDR3 comprises 13 residues.

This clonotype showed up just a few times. The CDR3 reads CSAMPGTEAFF. CDR3 in DNA: TGCAGCGCTATGCCGGGCACTGAAGCTTTCTTT. The rearrangement joins TRBV29-1 to TRBJ1-1; D remains unclear. The CDR3 covers 11 residues. Germline loops: CDR1 SQVTM, CDR2 ANQGSEA. V was clipped by 7 bases and J by 4 bases, with 10 bases between them.

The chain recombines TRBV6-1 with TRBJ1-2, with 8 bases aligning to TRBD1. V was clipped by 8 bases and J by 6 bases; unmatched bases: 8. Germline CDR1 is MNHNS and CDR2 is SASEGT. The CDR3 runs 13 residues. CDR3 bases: TGTGCCAGCTCCTGGGACAGGACGGATGGCTACACCTTC. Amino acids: CASSWDRTDGYTF.

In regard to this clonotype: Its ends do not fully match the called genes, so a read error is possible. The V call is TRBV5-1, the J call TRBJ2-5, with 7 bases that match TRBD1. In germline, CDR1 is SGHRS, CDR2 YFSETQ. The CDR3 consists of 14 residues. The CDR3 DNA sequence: TGCGCCAGCAGCTTTAAATCAGGGACAGAGCCCCAGTACTTC. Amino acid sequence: CASSFKSGTEPQYF.

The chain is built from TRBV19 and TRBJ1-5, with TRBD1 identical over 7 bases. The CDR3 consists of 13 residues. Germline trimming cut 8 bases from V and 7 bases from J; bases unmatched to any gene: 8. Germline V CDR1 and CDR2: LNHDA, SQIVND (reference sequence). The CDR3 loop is CASEDRSGQPQHF. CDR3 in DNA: TGTGCCAGTGAGGACAGGAGCGGACAGCCCCAGCATTTT.

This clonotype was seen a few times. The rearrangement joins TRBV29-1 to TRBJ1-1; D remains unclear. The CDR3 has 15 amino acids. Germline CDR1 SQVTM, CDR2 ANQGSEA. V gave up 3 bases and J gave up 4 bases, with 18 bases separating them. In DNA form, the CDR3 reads TGCAGCGTTGAGCTCTGGGCAGCCGGGTCCACTGAAGCTTTCTTT. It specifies CSVELWAAGSTEAFF.